A selection of T cell receptor beta chains follows, all from one sample in a study of blood T cell repertoires in COVID-19. Profiled with immunoSEQ multiplex PCR; TCRdb holds only in-frame clones, not every one. The table records approximately 93,000 clones, about 91% of them present only once. The sequencing sample was made of peripheral blood. Source of these receptors: a man aged 45 to 65 with COVID-19, enrolled during active disease. Each CDR3 is given with its conserved first and last residue. A D gene is named only where the DNA matches it firmly. A row's size may be missing; if present it is once, few, many or a size class.

TRBJ2-2	TRBV15	-	-	TGTGCCACCAGCGATAAGACAGGTGTGAACACCGGGGAGCTGTTTTTT	CATSDKTGVNTGELFF
TRBJ1-2	TRBV5-5	-	TRBD1	TGTGCCAGCAGCTTGGACAGGGGGCGCGACTATGGCTACACCTTC	CASSLDRGRDYGYTF
TRBJ1-4	TRBV5-1	-	-	TGCGCCAGCAGCCCGACTGGCAGGGGTGAAAAACTGTTTTTT	CASSPTGRGEKLFF
TRBJ1-5	TRBV4-1	-	TRBD1	TGCGCCAGCAGCCAAGAGATGGGACAGGGGAGCAATCAGCCCCAGCATTTT	CASSQEMGQGSNQPQHF
TRBJ2-1	TRBV6-5	-	-	TGTGCCAGCAGTTACATGAGGGGGAATGAGCAGTTCTTC	CASSYMRGNEQFF
TRBJ1-1	TRBV2	-	-	TGTGCCAGCAGTCGCCTAGAGAACACTGAAGCTTTCTTT	CASSRLENTEAFF
TRBJ1-2	TRBV9	-	TRBD1	TGTGCCAGCAGCGCGGCTGGGGGGACAGCCAACTATGGCTACACCTTC	CASSAAGGTANYGYTF
TRBJ1-4	TRBV2	-	TRBD1	TGTGCCAGCCGACAGGGGGCCCAACCGAATGAAAAACTGTTTTTT	CASRQGAQPNEKLFF
TRBJ1-5	TRBV18	-	-	TGTGCCAGCTCTGAAGGGGGACAGCCCCAGCATTTT	CASSEGGQPQHF
TRBJ1-2	TRBV5-4	once	-	TGTGCCAGCAGCTTGGGACGGGAAACCCGCTACACCTTC	CASSLGRETRYTF
TRBJ2-7	TRBV6-6	-	TRBD1	TGTGCCAGCAGGCCTCAGGGGGCCCCTCTCTACGAGCAGTACTTC	CASRPQGAPLYEQYF
TRBJ2-7	TRBV4-3	-	TRBD1	TGCGCCAGCAGCCAAGATGAGGGACAGGGGGCATCCTACGAGCAGTACTTC	CASSQDEGQGASYEQYF
TRBJ1-2	TRBV4-3	-	TRBD1	TGCGCCAGCAGCCCCATTCTTTCCACTGAGGGGGCGTATGGCTACACCTTC	CASSPILSTEGAYGYTF
TRBJ1-5	TRBV19	few	-	TGTGCCAGTAGTATCTTGGCAGTTAGCAATCAGCCCCAGCATTTT	CASSILAVSNQPQHF
TRBJ1-5	TRBV2	-	-	TGTGCCAGCCAGGTTGGGGGGAATCAGCCCCAGCATTTT	CASQVGGNQPQHF
TRBJ1-2	TRBV19	once	-	TGTGCCAGTAGCAGCGGCCGGACGGTGTTCTCGGGGGGCTACACCTTC	CASSSGRTVFSGGYTF
TRBJ2-2	TRBV28	-	TRBD2	TGTGCCAGCAGTTTATCAGGGCGGGAGGACACCGGGGAGCTGTTTTTT	CASSLSGREDTGELFF
TRBJ2-1	TRBV2	-	-	TGTGCCAGCAGCGTTACCGGGACTCCCAGCTCCTACAATGAGCAGTTCTTC	CASSVTGTPSSYNEQFF
TRBJ1-5	TRBV12-3/TRBV12-4	-	TRBD1	TGTGCCAGCAGTTTGGGGAGAGACAGGGCCCGGCATTTT	CASSLGRDRARHF
TRBJ1-1	TRBV27	-	-	TGTGCCAGCAGGGACACCCTGAACACTGAAGCTTTCTTT	CASRDTLNTEAFF
TRBJ1-1	TRBV4-2	-	-	TGTGCCAGCAGCCAAGAACCTTGGGGAGCCGGGGTGATCAACACTGAAGCTTTCTTT	CASSQEPWGAGVINTEAFF
TRBJ2-1	TRBV19	-	TRBD1	TGTGCCAGTAGGAACCCACAGGGGGCTCTTGACAATGAGCAGTTCTTC	CASRNPQGALDNEQFF
TRBJ1-3	TRBV4-2	-	-	TGTGCCAGCAGCCAAGACCAGAACACCATATATTTT	CASSQDQNTIYF